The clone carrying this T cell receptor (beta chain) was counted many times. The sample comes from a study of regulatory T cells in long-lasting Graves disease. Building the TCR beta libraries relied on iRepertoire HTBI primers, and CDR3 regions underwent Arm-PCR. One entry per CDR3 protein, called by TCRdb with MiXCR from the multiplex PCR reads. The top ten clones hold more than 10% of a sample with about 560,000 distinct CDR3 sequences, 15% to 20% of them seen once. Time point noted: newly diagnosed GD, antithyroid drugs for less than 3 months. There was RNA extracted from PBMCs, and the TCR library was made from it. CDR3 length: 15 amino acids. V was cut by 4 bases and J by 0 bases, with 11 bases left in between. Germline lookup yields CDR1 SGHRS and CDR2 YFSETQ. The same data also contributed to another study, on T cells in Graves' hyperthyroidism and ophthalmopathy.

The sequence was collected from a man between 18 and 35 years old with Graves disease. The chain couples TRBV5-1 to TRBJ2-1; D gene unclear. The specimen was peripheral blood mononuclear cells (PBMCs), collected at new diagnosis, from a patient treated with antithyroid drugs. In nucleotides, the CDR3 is TGCGCCAGCAGCCCCGGCTCGTTCTCCTACAATGAGCAGTTCTTC. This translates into CASSPGSFSYNEQFF.